The T cell receptor beta chain described here comes from a study of T cells expressing NK-cell markers. There are 14 residues in the CDR3. Germline CDR1 reads DFQATT; CDR2 reads SNEGSKA (reference sequence). TCRdb derives one entry per CDR3 protein from the 5' RACE reads, leaving out DNA. The sample totals about 120,000 distinct CDR3 sequences. The sequence derives from a woman aged 18-70 years in good health. The chain recombines TRBV20-1 with TRBJ1-3. The sequencing input was blood T cells: a sorted CD56 or NKG2C T cell subset, CD4+ or CD8+ T cells, or bulk PBMC T cells (not recorded which). CDR3 amino acids: CSARSADSGNTIYF.